Listed below are T cell receptor beta chains from one sample, sequenced in a study of cytomegalovirus exposure and HLA in healthy donors. Here immunoSEQ multiplex PCR was the method, and the copy in TCRdb shows in-frame clones only, minus some. The sample lists under 110,000 clones; about two thirds were seen once. Material: PBMCs. The receptors stem from a boy younger than 18 in good health and CMV-seronegative. CDR3s include the opening cysteine and the closing phenylalanine or tryptophan. The order of the fields is J gene, D gene, clone size, V gene, CDR3 DNA, CDR3 protein. The D gene is left open where the match is weak. Clone size is shown for a subset of rows, as once, few, many or a class of expanded clone.

>TRBJ2-7|.|.|TRBV30
TGTGCCTGGAGTACCAGCGGGTACGAGCAGTACTTC
CAWSTSGYEQYF
>TRBJ1-3|.|few|TRBV10-3
TGTGCCACCCTAGACAGCTCTGGAAACACCATATATTTT
CATLDSSGNTIYF
>TRBJ2-7|.|.|TRBV29-1
TGCAGCGTTGGACAAACAGGAGCTGGATCCTACGAGCAGTACTTC
CSVGQTGAGSYEQYF
>TRBJ1-1|.|few|TRBV5-5
TGTGCCAGCAGCTCGAGGTTAATGACCCAGAACACTGAAGCTTTCTTT
CASSSRLMTQNTEAFF
>TRBJ2-7|.|once|TRBV4-2
TGTGCCAGCAGCCAAGCCGCCGGGGGAGACTCCTACGAGCAGTACTTC
CASSQAAGGDSYEQYF
>TRBJ2-7|TRBD1|.|TRBV11-3
TGTGCCAGCAGCTACGGACAGGGTCAGCCCTACGAGCAGTACTTC
CASSYGQGQPYEQYF
>TRBJ1-5|.|.|TRBV28
TGTGCCAGCAGTTTAGTAAGCAATCAGCCCCAGCATTTT
CASSLVSNQPQHF
>TRBJ1-1|TRBD1|.|TRBV25-1
TGTGCCAGCAGTGAACCGAGGACAGGGACTAACACTGAAGCTTTCTTT
CASSEPRTGTNTEAFF
>TRBJ2-5|TRBD1|many|TRBV2
TGTGCCAGTAAGAGGGACAGGGCAAGGGAGACCCAGTACTTC
CASKRDRARETQYF
>TRBJ2-1|.|few|TRBV2
TGTGCCAGCAGTGACTACAGGATTGAGCAGTTCTTC
CASSDYRIEQFF
>TRBJ1-2|.|.|TRBV30
TGTGCCTGGAGAGGACAGCTAGTTAGCTTC
CAWRGQLVSF
>TRBJ2-4|TRBD2|.|TRBV7-2
TGTGCCAGCAGCCCCCTAGCGGTCCGGGGCATTCAGTACTTC
CASSPLAVRGIQYF
>TRBJ2-7|TRBD1|.|TRBV14
TGTGCCAGCAGCCAAAAGACAGGGCGTTACGAGCAGTACTTC
CASSQKTGRYEQYF
>TRBJ2-5|TRBD2|.|TRBV7-2
TGTGCCAGCAGCTTGGGACTAGCGGGGGGGCCGGGAGGAGAGACCCAGTACTTC
CASSLGLAGGPGGETQYF
>TRBJ2-3|TRBD1|.|TRBV7-8
TGTGCCAGCAGCTTTACAGGGGGCACAGATACGCAGTATTTT
CASSFTGGTDTQYF
>TRBJ1-2|.|few|TRBV28
TGTGCCAGCAGTTTAGTACTCGGTGGCTACACCTTC
CASSLVLGGYTF
>TRBJ1-6|.|.|TRBV6-1
TGTGCCAGCAGTATACCTAGTTCCTATAATTCACCCCTCCACTTT
CASSIPSSYNSPLHF
>TRBJ2-5|TRBD2|.|TRBV6-1
TGTGCCAGCAGTATAACGGGGGGTGAGACCCAGTACTTC
CASSITGGETQYF
>TRBJ1-2|.|.|TRBV27
TGTGCCAGCAGTCTAAAGGGGGGGAACTATGGCTACACCTTC
CASSLKGGNYGYTF
>TRBJ2-7|TRBD2|.|TRBV9
TGTGCCAGCAGCGTAGGGGGGACTAGCGGGACATACTACGAGCAGTACTTC
CASSVGGTSGTYYEQYF
>TRBJ1-5|.|.|TRBV10-3
TGTGCCATCAGTGAGTCTGGCAGGGGAAGTGGCAATCAGCCCCAGCATTTT
CAISESGRGSGNQPQHF
>TRBJ2-7|.|few|TRBV7-9
TGTGCCAGCAGCTGGACAGCCGGAGTCGGATATTACGACGAGCAGTACTTC
CASSWTAGVGYYDEQYF
>TRBJ2-2|.|few|TRBV5-6
TGTGCCAGCAACTTACTTCGGAACACCGGGGAGCTGTTTTTT
CASNLLRNTGELFF
>TRBJ1-5|.|few|TRBV6-6
TGTGCCAGCAGTTTCCCCGGGAATCAGCCCCAGCATTTT
CASSFPGNQPQHF
>TRBJ2-1|TRBD1|.|TRBV25-1
TGTGCCAGCAGTGACTCCGGGACAGGGTCTTGGTCCTACAATGAGCAGTTCTTC
CASSDSGTGSWSYNEQFF
>TRBJ2-5|TRBD2|.|TRBV13
TGTGCCAGCAGCCCCCGGCGGGGGGTAGAGGAGACCCAGTACTTC
CASSPRRGVEETQYF
>TRBJ2-1|TRBD2|.|TRBV18
TGTGCCAGCTCAAAGCTAGCGGCCAATGAGCAGTTCTTC
CASSKLAANEQFF
>TRBJ1-4|.|.|TRBV6-5
TGTGCCAGCAGTTACCGGACTAATGAAAAACTGTTTTTT
CASSYRTNEKLFF
>TRBJ2-5|TRBD2|.|TRBV5-1
TGCGCCAGCAGCTTAGCGGGAGTCCGGGAGACCCAGTACTTC
CASSLAGVRETQYF
>TRBJ2-7|.|few|TRBV27
TGTGCCAGCAGTTTACTATGGGACTCGAACTCCTACGAGCAGTACTTC
CASSLLWDSNSYEQYF
>TRBJ2-3|TRBD2|.|TRBV29-1
TGCAGCTGTTTGGGGGGGACGAGCACAGATACGCAGTATTTT
CSCLGGTSTDTQYF
>TRBJ1-6|TRBD1|few|TRBV2
TGTGCCAGCACCCTGGACAGGACTAAATATTCACCCCTCCACTTT
CASTLDRTKYSPLHF
>TRBJ1-1|.|few|TRBV5-1
TGCGCCAGCAGCTACGGTCCAGGGGCGGGCACTGAAGCTTTCTTT
CASSYGPGAGTEAFF
>TRBJ1-1|.|.|TRBV6-5
TGTGCCAGCCTAGGTCCCGGGACAAAGAACACTGAAGCTTTCTTT
CASLGPGTKNTEAFF
>TRBJ1-1|TRBD1|medium-sized|TRBV29-1
TGCAGCGTTAGGTGGCAGGGGGTAGTGAACACTGAAGCTTTCTTT
CSVRWQGVVNTEAFF
>TRBJ2-7|.|once|TRBV30
TGTGCCTGGAGTCCCCTGAACTCCGAGCAGTACTTC
CAWSPLNSEQYF
>TRBJ2-5|.|.|TRBV11-1
TGTGCCAGCAGCTTCGGTAGCAGAGAGACCCAGTACTTC
CASSFGSRETQYF